This passage covers 23 T cell receptor beta chains from one sample sequenced in a study of blood T cells in healthy people across ages. A J-beta primer mix and a sample-barcoded 5' primer were used in a second PCR of about 7 to 12 cycles. TCRdb recomputed calls from the 5' RACE reads with MiXCR, one row per CDR3 protein. The data contain approximately 800,000 distinct CDR3 sequences, 20% to 30% of them singletons. These data were also filed under a second study, of T cells of mothers and their children.

The sample consisted of blood. The receptors were gathered from a boy between 10 and 17 years old in good health.

This clonotype was found once. The rearrangement uses TRBV29-1 and TRBJ2-1, with D perhaps matching TRBD1 (6 bases). V was cut by 6 bases and J by 0 bases, with 24 bases left in between. The CDR3 contains 18 residues. Germline V CDR1 and CDR2: SQVTM, ANQGSEA. The CDR3 DNA sequence: TGCAGCGTGATTGATCTTTACAGGGCCATCCGCTCCTACAATGAGCAGTTCTTC. Protein sequence: CSVIDLYRAIRSYNEQFF.

This clonotype was picked up a small number of times. One end of the junction does not line up with germline, which may come from a read error. The chain employs TRBV27 and TRBJ1-2, with no clear D. This CDR3 contains 13 residues. Germline assignment: CDR1 MNHEY and CDR2 SMNVEV (reference sequence). In DNA, the CDR3 is TGTGCCAGCAGTCTATCATCGCTCTCTGGCTACACCTTC. It translates to CASSLSSLSGYTF.

The chain carries TRBV25-1 and TRBJ2-1; 7 nucleotides align to TRBD1. TRBJ2-7 explains the end of the DNA better; the J call may be wrong. Germline CDR1 is MGHDK and CDR2 is SYGVNS. The CDR3 loop spans 14 amino acids. CDR3 sequence reads: CASREADRTYEQYF. CDR3 sequence (DNA): TGTGCCAGCAGAGAAGCGGACAGGACCTACGAGCAGTACTTC.

This chain uses TRBV21-1 with TRBJ2-5; TRBD1 is the table's D call, not checked against the DNA. TRBV21-1 is labeled a pseudogene. The CDR3 spans 15 residues. DNA of the CDR3: TGTGCCAGCAGCGGACTCTACAGGGCCGGGGGGACCCAGTACTTC. Protein sequence: CASSGLYRAGGTQYF.

The rearrangement joins TRBV10-3 to TRBJ2-7, with D unresolved. The CDR3 is made up of 13 amino acids. Trimming shortened V by 11 bases and J by 1 base, and 15 bases separated the two germline ends. From germline, CDR1 is ENHRY and CDR2 SYGVKD. DNA for the CDR3: TGTGCCGCAATCTCTGGGGTTTCCTACGAGCAGTACTTC. Encoded protein: CAAISGVSYEQYF.

There are a few counts of this clonotype. This chain joins TRBV18 and TRBJ2-5; 8 nucleotides match TRBD2. The DNA matches TRBJ2-1 better at its end, which makes the J call doubtful. Germline lookup yields CDR1 KGHSH and CDR2 LQKENI. The CDR3 covers 15 residues. CDR3 DNA: TGTGCCAGCTCACAGGTACTAGCGGTTGGCAATGAGCAGTTCTTC. Its protein product is CASSQVLAVGNEQFF.

The chain recombines TRBV24-1 with TRBJ2-3; a weak D match, TRBD1 (6 bases). V was pared by 1 base and J by 4 bases, with 11 bases between. Germline lookup yields CDR1 KGHDR and CDR2 SFDVKD. The CDR3 covers 15 residues. This chain's CDR3 is CATSDFGAGADTQYF. DNA for the CDR3: TGTGCCACCAGTGATTTCGGGGCAGGGGCAGATACGCAGTATTTT.

The sample holds a few counts of this clonotype. The chain couples TRBV5-1 to TRBJ2-5; no definite D call. This CDR3 contains 13 residues. V lost 3 bases and J 2 bases, leaving 8 bases between the germline ends. The germline V gene encodes CDR1 SGHRS and CDR2 YFSETQ. CDR3 DNA sequence: TGCGCCAGCAGCTGGGCGGAGCAAGAGACCCAGTACTTC. Amino acid sequence: CASSWAEQETQYF.

The V call is TRBV12-3 or TRBV12-4, the J call TRBJ2-1; 9 bases are a match to TRBD2. V lost 7 bases, J lost 6 bases, and 7 bases stayed unmatched. This CDR3 has 14 residues. CDR3 sequence reads: CASISGGNFNEQFF. CDR3 nucleotide sequence: TGTGCCAGCATTAGCGGGGGAAATTTCAATGAGCAGTTCTTC.

This sequence joins TRBV5-5 and TRBJ1-1, with 8 bases identical to TRBD1. Per the germline V gene, CDR1 is SGHKS and CDR2 is YYEKEE (reference sequence). The CDR3 is 16 residues long. The J segment lost 4 bases and the V segment lost 1 base, leaving 9 bases of the junction unmatched. The CDR3 protein is CASSLQTGVRGTEAFF. CDR3 nucleotide sequence: TGTGCCAGCAGCTTGCAGACAGGGGTGAGAGGCACTGAAGCTTTCTTT.

The rearrangement uses TRBV10-3 and TRBJ2-5; 8 bases map to TRBD2. Germline V lookup: CDR1 ENHRY, CDR2 SYGVKD. This CDR3 has 14 residues. J gave up 5 bases and V 8 bases, and 10 bases lay outside the gene matches. DNA for the CDR3: TGTGCCATCTCAACCGTGACTAGCGCGGAGACCCAGTACTTC. This sequence encodes CAISTVTSAETQYF.

This clonotype showed up just a few times. The CDR3 spells CAISAPDGTNTEAFF. In DNA, the CDR3 is TGTGCCATCAGTGCCCCCGACGGGACGAACACTGAAGCTTTCTTT. The chain combines TRBV10-3 with TRBJ1-1; D possibly corresponds to TRBD1 (5 bases). From germline, CDR1 is ENHRY and CDR2 SYGVKD. The V end was cut by 4 bases, the J end by 1 base, with 13 bases between. CDR3 size: 15 residues.

The chain recombines TRBV6-1 with TRBJ2-1; 8 positions match TRBD2. Losses at the gene ends were 6 bases for V and 7 bases for J; bases not matched to a gene: 8. Germline V gives CDR1 MNHNS, CDR2 SASEGT. This CDR3 has 14 amino acids. The CDR3 region is CASSQRGTWNEQFF. DNA for the CDR3: TGTGCCAGCAGCCAGCGGGGGACCTGGAATGAGCAGTTCTTC.

This clonotype showed up many times. The junction departs from germline at one end; a sequencing error may be responsible. The rearrangement joins TRBV5-5 to TRBJ2-5; 7 bases are shared with TRBD1. The V gene's germline CDR1 is SGHKS and CDR2 YYEKEE (reference sequence). The CDR3 sequence is 14 residues long. The CDR3 nucleotides read TGCGCCAGCAGCTTGGTAGGGGGCGGAGAGACCCAGTACTTC. It is translated as CASSLVGGGETQYF.

This clonotype was observed a few times. V and J are TRBV2 and TRBJ1-1; D unresolved. CDR3 length: 11 residues. Germline CDR1 SNHLY, CDR2 FYNNEI. V gave up 9 bases and J gave up 7 bases, with 12 bases separating them. CDR3: CASKEVLEAFF. In nucleotides, the CDR3 is TGTGCCAGTAAGGAAGTCCTTGAAGCTTTCTTT.

A few counts support this clonotype. The rearrangement links TRBV2 to TRBJ2-1; possible D gene TRBD2, 5 bases. Germline V CDR1 and CDR2: SNHLY, FYNNEI. This CDR3 spans 14 amino acids. Trimming left V 10 bases short and J 0 bases short, with 13 bases between. CDR3 amino acids: CATVLGSSYNEQFF. CDR3 DNA sequence: TGTGCCACCGTGTTGGGGAGCTCCTACAATGAGCAGTTCTTC.

The chain is built from TRBV5-1 and TRBJ2-1; D is undetermined. The CDR3 spans 16 residues. Per germline, CDR1 SGHRS and CDR2 YFSETQ. Trimming left V 6 bases short and J 0 bases short, with 16 bases between. The DNA for the CDR3 is TGCGCCAGCACCTTAAAGGTTACGAGCTCCTACAATGAGCAGTTCTTC. It translates to CASTLKVTSSYNEQFF.

V usage is TRBV12-5 and J usage is TRBJ1-2, with D perhaps matching TRBD1 (5 bases). Germline-derived CDR1 and CDR2 are LGHNT and FRNRAP. The CDR3 consists of 13 residues. The ends were cut back, 7 bases at V and 7 bases at J, with 16 bases in the middle. CDR3 region: CASAKDTTVGYTF. In nucleotides, the CDR3 is TGTGCTAGTGCCAAGGACACCACCGTTGGCTACACCTTC.

The chain carries TRBV27 and TRBJ2-3, with D unclear. Per germline, CDR1 MNHEY and CDR2 SMNVEV (reference sequence). Deletions cut 10 bases from V and 2 bases from J, with 10 bases between. The CDR3 covers 12 residues. In DNA form, the CDR3 reads TGTGCCACCCGTGGAATCACAGATACGCAGTATTTT. Encoded protein: CATRGITDTQYF.

Only a few counts were recorded for this clonotype. The junction does not match germline at one end; this may be a read error. V usage is TRBV6-6 and J usage is TRBJ2-4, with 7 nucleotides matching TRBD1. The CDR3 consists of 12 residues. Germline CDR1 and CDR2: MNHNY and SVGAGI (reference sequence). CDR3 protein: CASSYRGGQIVF. The CDR3 DNA sequence: TGTGCCAGCAGTTATCGAGGGGGACAGATAGTCTTC.

This chain uses TRBV29-1 with TRBJ2-7; D might be TRBD1 (5 bases). The CDR3 consists of 11 residues. V was cut by 5 bases and J by 5 bases, with 10 bases left in between. CDR1 and CDR2 from the germline V gene are SQVTM and ANQGSEA. The CDR3 nucleotides read TGCAGCGTTAGGGGCGGCAACGAGCAGTACTTC. Its translation is CSVRGGNEQYF.

V and J are TRBV7-2 and TRBJ2-7; 7 bases line up with TRBD2. The germline gives CDR1 SGHTA, CDR2 FQGNSA. There are 13 residues in the CDR3. J was trimmed by 3 bases and V by 5 bases; bases with no gene match: 4. The CDR3: CASSNERDYEQYF. As DNA, the CDR3 is TGTGCCAGCAGCAACGAGCGGGACTACGAGCAGTACTTC.

This sequence joins TRBV7-9 and TRBJ2-5; D is perhaps TRBD1 (5 bases). The CDR3 loop spans 14 amino acids. The germline gives CDR1 SEHNR, CDR2 FQNEAQ (reference sequence). Deletions cut 6 bases from V and 4 bases from J, with 15 bases between. CDR3 nucleotides: TGTGCCAGCAGTGTACCAGGGTCGCGAGAGACCCAGTACTTC. This gives the protein CASSVPGSRETQYF.